This passage covers 25 T cell receptor beta chains from one sample sequenced in a study of response to subunit inactivated influenza vaccine. MiXCR, run by TCRdb on the RT-PCR reads, gives a single entry per CDR3 protein. The profile shows 500,000 to 700,000 distinct CDR3 sequences, under 30% of them singletons. This sample was also put to use in a study of T cells expressing NK-cell markers. From that report: It was by 5'RACE template switching with UMIs that TCR beta cDNA was made.

Sequences were derived from CD4+ T cells sorted from PBMCs, sampled roughly 13 days after vaccination. These receptors were taken from a man over 45 who received an inactivated influenza vaccine.

The chain uses TRBV25-1 and TRBJ1-6; 9 positions match TRBD1. Germline-derived CDR1 and CDR2 are MGHDK and SYGVNS. V gave up 5 bases and J gave up 2 bases; unmatched junction bases: 4. The CDR3 consists of 16 residues. CDR3 loop: CASSYRGQPYNSPLHF. DNA for the CDR3: TGTGCCAGCAGTTACAGGGGGCAGCCCTATAATTCACCCCTCCACTTT.

This clonotype appeared a few times. V gene TRBV5-6 combines with J gene TRBJ2-3; D gene unclear. Germline V lookup: CDR1 SGHDT, CDR2 YYEEEE. CDR3 length: 16 amino acids. Trimming took off 0 bases at V and 4 bases at J, with 15 bases between the two ends. CDR3 sequence reads: CASSLDLMVGSDTQYF. As DNA, the CDR3 is TGTGCCAGCAGCTTGGATCTCATGGTAGGGTCAGATACGCAGTATTTT.

This chain links TRBV4-1 with TRBJ2-5; 9 nucleotides line up with TRBD2. Trimming removed 3 bases from V and 5 bases from J; junction bases left unmatched: 10. This CDR3 comprises 16 residues. Looked up from germline, CDR1 is MGHRA and CDR2 is YSYEKL. This chain's CDR3 is CASSQGGLAGTETQYF. DNA for the CDR3: TGCGCCAGCAGCCAGGGTGGTCTAGCGGGGACTGAGACCCAGTACTTC.

This clonotype has more than one count but fewer than ten. The genes are TRBV24-1 and TRBJ1-2, with D possibly matching TRBD1 (6 bases). The CDR3 is 14 amino acids. V lost 4 bases, J lost 7 bases, and 15 bases lay in between. Germline V gene lookup returns CDR1 KGHDR and CDR2 SFDVKD. In nucleotides, the CDR3 is TGTGCCACCAGTGACCCCGGGACAATCGGTGGCTACACCTTC. Protein product: CATSDPGTIGGYTF.

This clonotype was counted a few times. The rearrangement uses TRBV29-1 and TRBJ1-1, with TRBD1 as a possible D gene (5 bases). There are 13 residues in the CDR3. CDR1 is SQVTM and CDR2 is ANQGSEA in the germline V gene. V was clipped by 4 bases and J by 0 bases, with 9 bases between them. CDR3 in amino acids: CSVGQIMNTEAFF. CDR3 in DNA: TGCAGCGTTGGACAGATCATGAACACTGAAGCTTTCTTT.

The chain uses TRBV11-2 and TRBJ2-3; D gene unclear. With 4 bases removed from V and 2 bases from J, the gap between germline ends came to 13 bases. Germline values: CDR1 SGHAT, CDR2 FQNNGV. This CDR3 comprises 15 residues. The CDR3 nucleotides are TGTGCCAGCAGCTCCCCCCGTGGGGTCACAGATACGCAGTATTTT. Its translation: CASSSPRGVTDTQYF.

The chain uses TRBV6-1 and TRBJ2-1, with D perhaps matching TRBD2 (5 bases). The germline V and J ends were trimmed by 8 bases and 0 bases, with 14 bases remaining between them. Germline V CDR1 and CDR2: MNHNS, SASEGT. This CDR3 spans 15 amino acids. The CDR3 loop is CASRFGRSSYNEQFF. The CDR3 DNA follows: TGTGCCAGCCGATTTGGGAGAAGCTCCTACAATGAGCAGTTCTTC.

The sample holds one count of this clonotype. The rearrangement uses TRBV18 and TRBJ2-7; the match to TRBD1 covers 7 bases. With V trimmed by 6 bases and J by 3 bases, 8 bases remained unmatched. There are 14 residues in the CDR3. Germline V gene data show CDR1 as KGHSH and CDR2 as LQKENI. CDR3 nucleotides: TGTGCCAGCTCCCGGGGACAGAGTTTCTACGAGCAGTACTTC. Protein product: CASSRGQSFYEQYF.

The rearrangement uses TRBV12-3 or TRBV12-4 and TRBJ2-6, with 7 bases lining up with TRBD2. The V and J ends lost 5 bases and 2 bases, in that order; junction bases with no gene match: 9. CDR3 length equals 17 residues. CDR3 coding DNA: TGTGCCAGCAGTACCCGTACTGGGGGGGCTGGGGCCAACGTCCTGACTTTC. It translates to CASSTRTGGAGANVLTF.

In this sample, this clonotype turned up a few times. The chain recombines TRBV20-1 with TRBJ2-7, with 7 bases lining up with TRBD2. CDR3 length: 13 amino acids. Germline lookup yields CDR1 DFQATT and CDR2 SNEGSKA (reference sequence). Unmatched junction bases numbered 4, after V lost 0 bases and J lost 5 bases. The CDR3 here is CSARDGLVNEQYF. The CDR3 DNA follows: TGCAGTGCTAGAGATGGACTAGTTAACGAGCAGTACTTC.

The chain couples TRBV20-1 to TRBJ2-7, with TRBD1 matching over 7 bases. V lost 7 bases and J lost 5; bases outside the gene matches: 11. This CDR3 has 13 residues. Germline CDR1 and CDR2: DFQATT and SNEGSKA (reference sequence). The CDR3 loop reads CSVSTGRFDEQYF. The CDR3 DNA follows: TGCAGTGTTTCGACAGGGCGGTTCGACGAGCAGTACTTC.

This sequence joins TRBV3-1 and TRBJ2-3, with 8 bases fitting TRBD1. The CDR3 covers 17 residues. Germline lookup yields CDR1 LGHDT and CDR2 YNNKEL (reference sequence). After removal of 4 bases from V and 3 bases from J, the junction contained 12 bases not matched to a gene. The CDR3 DNA sequence: TGTGCCAGCAGCCTCGGCGGGACAGGCGGTAGGACAGATACGCAGTATTTT. This gives the protein CASSLGGTGGRTDTQYF.

This clonotype was counted a few times. This chain links TRBV6-5 with TRBJ1-1; 8 bases agree with TRBD1. The CDR3 is 13 residues long. The trim removed 2 bases at V and 6 bases at J, leaving 2 bases unmatched. From germline, CDR1 is MNHEY and CDR2 SVGAGI. CDR3 region: CASSYGRGPEAFF. The CDR3 nucleotides read TGTGCCAGCAGTTACGGCAGGGGGCCTGAAGCTTTCTTT.

This clonotype was detected many times. The V call is TRBV15, the J call TRBJ2-6, with D unresolved. The germline gives CDR1 LNHNV, CDR2 YYDKDF (reference sequence). The V gene lost 0 bases and the J gene lost 1 base, with 16 bases spanning the gap. The CDR3 runs to 19 residues. The DNA for the CDR3 is TGTGCCACCAGCAGAGATGGCGAAGTAGTTTTATCTGGGGCCAACGTCCTGACTTTC. Protein: CATSRDGEVVLSGANVLTF.

The V and J genes are TRBV5-1 and TRBJ2-1; 11 bases agree with TRBD2. The V gene's germline CDR1 is SGHRS and CDR2 YFSETQ. V lost 0 bases and J lost 8; bases outside the gene matches: 4. The CDR3 runs 15 residues. CDR3 DNA sequence: TGCGCCAGCAGCTTGGTACTAGCGGGAGCCGATGAGCAGTTCTTC. Its translation is CASSLVLAGADEQFF. Full variable domain (outside the CDR3, taken from reference TRBV5-1 and TRBJ2-1): KAGVTQTPRYLIKTRGQQVTLSCSPISGHRSVSWYQQTPGQGLQFLFEYFSETQRNKGNFPGRFSGRQFSNSRSEMNVSTLELGDSALYLCASSLVLAGADEQFFGPGTRLTVL.

This clonotype was found a few times. The chain joins TRBV5-5 to TRBJ2-5; D not certain. CDR3 size: 12 residues. Germline V gives CDR1 SGHKS, CDR2 YYEKEE (reference sequence). V lost 2 bases to trimming and J lost 4 bases, with 6 bases between them. CDR3 region: CASSFIGETQYF. Written as DNA, the CDR3 is TGTGCCAGCAGCTTTATCGGAGAGACCCAGTACTTC.

The rearrangement joins TRBV7-3 to TRBJ2-7; tentative D call: TRBD1 (6 bases). The germline CDR1 and CDR2 sequences are SGHTA and FQGTGA. V was pared by 2 bases and J by 2 bases, with 13 bases between. This CDR3 comprises 15 residues. CDR3 amino acids: CASSLGGGQTYEQYF. The CDR3 DNA sequence: TGTGCCAGCAGCTTAGGGGGCGGACAGACCTACGAGCAGTACTTC.

There are a few counts of this clonotype. This chain connects TRBV20-1 to TRBJ1-2, with TRBD1 matching 7 bases. Germline V gene sequence: CDR1 DFQATT, CDR2 SNEGSKA (reference sequence). The length of the CDR3 is 12 residues. J was trimmed by 4 bases and V by 5 bases; bases with no gene match: 4. The CDR3 loop is CSAADRIYGYTF. As DNA, the CDR3 is TGCAGTGCTGCGGACAGGATCTATGGCTACACCTTC.

The chain links TRBV7-9 to TRBJ1-3; 8 bases are a match to TRBD1. The junction had 0 bases not matched to a gene; V was cut back by 6 bases and J by 8 bases. Germline V gives CDR1 SEHNR, CDR2 FQNEAQ (reference sequence). The CDR3 loop spans 11 amino acids. The CDR3 DNA reads TGTGCCAGCAGACAGGGGGACACCATATATTTT. It translates to CASRQGDTIYF.

The chain recombines TRBV6-6 with TRBJ2-7; D not resolved. Trimming cost V 6 bases and J 4 bases, with 13 bases left between them. Germline V lookup: CDR1 MNHNY, CDR2 SVGAGI (reference sequence). The CDR3 consists of 13 residues. The CDR3 spells CASSLLSSYEQYF. The CDR3 DNA sequence: TGTGCCAGCAGCCTCCTGTCCAGTTACGAGCAGTACTTC.

This clonotype was found a few times. The gene calls are TRBV2 and TRBJ2-5; the match to TRBD1 covers 8 bases. The CDR3 contains 13 residues. With 3 bases clipped from V and 4 bases from J, the junction kept 1 base outside the gene matches. CDR1 SNHLY and CDR2 FYNNEI come from the germline V gene. The CDR3 spells CASSEDRAETQYF. As DNA, the CDR3 is TGTGCCAGCAGTGAGGACAGGGCAGAGACCCAGTACTTC.

The chain links TRBV28 to TRBJ2-1; 9 nucleotides agree with TRBD2. Trimming cost V 3 bases and J 8 bases; bases outside gene matches: 14. Germline CDR1 MDHEN, CDR2 SYDVKM. CDR3 length: 17 amino acids. This CDR3 is CASSFMAGGPIGYEQFF. CDR3 DNA sequence: TGTGCCAGCAGTTTTATGGCGGGAGGGCCGATTGGGTATGAGCAGTTCTTC.

Many counts were recorded for this clonotype. The chain links TRBV11-2 to TRBJ2-4; 13 nucleotides align to TRBD2. The CDR3 covers 18 residues. Germline values: CDR1 SGHAT, CDR2 FQNNGV. After removal of 3 bases from V and 0 bases from J, the junction contained 5 bases not matched to a gene. In nucleotides, the CDR3 is TGTGCCAGCAGCTTTGGACTAGCGGGGGTAGGAGCCAAAAACATTCAGTACTTC. This translates into CASSFGLAGVGAKNIQYF.

The chain employs TRBV24-1 and TRBJ2-5; 11 bases are shared with TRBD2. Germline V gives CDR1 KGHDR, CDR2 SFDVKD. Trimming at V came to 4 bases and at J to 5 bases, leaving 5 bases not matched to a gene. The CDR3 extends over 15 amino acids. This CDR3 reads CATSDPGLAAETQYF. The CDR3 DNA sequence: TGTGCCACCAGTGACCCGGGACTAGCGGCGGAGACCCAGTACTTC.

The V call is TRBV20-1, the J call TRBJ1-1; D ambiguous. V lost 6 bases and J lost 0, with 11 bases in between. The length of the CDR3 is 13 residues. Germline V gene lookup returns CDR1 DFQATT and CDR2 SNEGSKA (reference sequence). The CDR3: CSAAPVMNTEAFF. Written as DNA, the CDR3 is TGCAGTGCGGCCCCAGTCATGAACACTGAAGCTTTCTTT.